The 28 T cell receptor beta chains below come from one sample, sequenced in a study of T cell repertoires in cytomegalovirus infection. TCRdb ran MiXCR on the reads and lists one entry per CDR3 protein. The table has about 300,000 distinct CDR3 sequences, about 9.2% seen once. Sequenced: PBMCs. Every receptor here comes from a human donor in good health (CMV status not recorded). Some clones in this sample may be carry-over from other donors' samples.

This clonotype was found many times. The chain couples TRBV11-1 to TRBJ2-1; 11 bases agree with TRBD2. The CDR3 totals 14 residues. Per germline, CDR1 SGHAT and CDR2 FQDESV (reference sequence). J gave up 10 bases and V 4 bases, and 6 bases lay outside the gene matches. CDR3 amino acids: CASSSGLAEGEQFF. As DNA, the CDR3 is TGTGCCAGCAGCTCGGGACTAGCGGAGGGGGAGCAGTTCTTC.

The sample holds a few counts of this clonotype. The J gene is TRBJ2-7, the V gene TRBV2, with TRBD1 as a possible D gene (6 bases). In germline, CDR1 is SNHLY, CDR2 FYNNEI. The V end lost 6 bases, the J end lost 7 bases, and 22 bases lay between the germline ends. This CDR3 contains 15 residues. The CDR3 coding sequence is TGTGCCAGCAGGGATATCGACAGGAGCCTTGGGGAGCAGTACTTC. Translating it yields CASRDIDRSLGEQYF.

Many counts were recorded for this clonotype. The chain links TRBV20-1 to TRBJ1-6; 7 bases agree with TRBD1. V was pared by 5 bases and J by 7 bases, with 8 bases of the junction left unmatched. Germline lookup yields CDR1 DFQATT and CDR2 SNEGSKA (reference sequence). The CDR3 extends over 14 amino acids. DNA of the CDR3: TGCAGTGCTCCCTCCGGGACAGAGAATTCACCCCTCCACTTT. Its translation is CSAPSGTENSPLHF.

This sequence joins TRBV29-1 and TRBJ1-1; D gene ambiguous. Germline lookup yields CDR1 SQVTM and CDR2 ANQGSEA. V was clipped by 3 bases and J by 5 bases, with 10 bases between them. There are 12 residues in the CDR3. The CDR3 reads CSVDPAGTEAFF. The CDR3 region has the DNA TGCAGCGTTGACCCAGCGGGGACTGAAGCTTTCTTT. Drawing the rest from reference TRBV29-1 and TRBJ1-1, the complete variable domain is SAVISQKPSRDICQRGTSLTIQCQVDSQVTMMFWYRQQPGQSLTLIATANQGSEATYESGFVIDKFPISRPNLTFSTLTVSNMSPEDSSIYLCSVDPAGTEAFFGQGTRLTVV.

The genes are TRBV19 and TRBJ1-5; D possibly corresponds to TRBD1 (6 bases). CDR3 length: 12 amino acids. Trimming removed 6 bases at V and 6 bases at J, with 9 bases between. Germline loops: CDR1 LNHDA, CDR2 SQIVND (reference sequence). The CDR3 sequence: CASRGGLQPQHF. CDR3 DNA sequence: TGTGCCAGTAGGGGGGGGCTTCAGCCCCAGCATTTT.

This clonotype was counted many times. The chain combines TRBV6-2 or TRBV6-3 with TRBJ1-1; maybe TRBD1 (5 bases). Germline values: CDR1 MNHEY, CDR2 SVGEGT. This CDR3 is built from 13 residues. V gave up 6 bases and J gave up 6 bases, with 14 bases separating them. The CDR3 DNA reads TGTGCCAGCAGGGAGCTTGGGGGGGCTGAAGCTTTCTTT. Encoded protein: CASRELGGAEAFF.

This clonotype was detected many times. The chain has TRBV12-3 or TRBV12-4 and TRBJ2-7, with unresolved D. Trimming took off 2 bases at V and 4 bases at J, with 6 bases between the two ends. This CDR3 comprises 12 residues. CDR3: CASSLNFYEQYV. In DNA, the CDR3 is TGTGCCAGCAGTTTAAATTTTTACGAGCAGTACGTC.

Of note for this clonotype: A much larger clone lies a single base off, so this may be a read error. The chain links TRBV7-2 to TRBJ2-2, with D perhaps TRBD1 (6 bases). The CDR3 runs to 14 residues. Germline V gene data show CDR1 as SGHTA and CDR2 as FQGNSA. The germline V and J ends were trimmed by 5 bases and 8 bases, with 15 bases remaining between them. The CDR3 DNA is TGTGCCAGCAGCACCCAGGGGTTTAGGGGGGAGCTGTTTTTT. Translated: CASSTQGFRGELFF.

The table lists this clonotype with many counts. J is TRBJ2-3 and V is TRBV20-1; 7 nucleotides match TRBD2. The CDR3 has 16 residues. Losses at the gene ends were 2 bases for V and 5 bases for J; bases not matched to a gene: 13. Germline CDR1 DFQATT, CDR2 SNEGSKA (reference sequence). CDR3 residues: CSARPLGLRGGDTQYF. The CDR3 DNA is TGCAGTGCTAGACCCTTGGGGCTCCGCGGGGGAGATACGCAGTATTTT.

The V and J genes are TRBV27 and TRBJ2-1, with a possible D match to TRBD2 (6 bases). This CDR3 is built from 15 residues. Germline V lookup: CDR1 MNHEY, CDR2 SMNVEV (reference sequence). V was cut by 8 bases and J by 9 bases, with 23 bases left in between. The CDR3: CASCPSGTGDREQFF. The CDR3 DNA reads TGTGCCAGCTGCCCCTCGGGGACTGGGGATCGTGAGCAGTTCTTC.

This clonotype was detected only a few times. The chain has TRBV5-1 and TRBJ2-7, with 8 nucleotides matching TRBD2. This CDR3 contains 15 residues. CDR1 is SGHRS and CDR2 is YFSETQ in the germline V gene. V was clipped by 0 bases and J by 0 bases; unmatched bases: 2. The CDR3 here is CASSLASGGSYEQYF. The CDR3 region has the DNA TGCGCCAGCAGCTTGGCGAGCGGGGGCTCCTACGAGCAGTACTTC.

The sample holds many counts of this clonotype. The rearrangement links TRBV4-1 to TRBJ1-1; D is uncertain. In germline, CDR1 is MGHRA, CDR2 YSYEKL. The CDR3 length is 16 residues. With 5 bases removed from V and 0 bases from J, the gap between germline ends came to 16 bases. CDR3 loop: CASSDPSDPMNTEAFF. The CDR3 nucleotides read TGCGCCAGCAGCGATCCATCAGACCCAATGAACACTGAAGCTTTCTTT.

At least ten counts were recorded for this clonotype. The chain recombines TRBV7-2 with TRBJ1-1, with D unresolved. V was cut by 3 bases and J by 1 base, with 9 bases left in between. The CDR3 length is 14 residues. CDR1 is SGHTA, CDR2 FQGNSA, per germline. The CDR3: CASSFSEGNTEAFF. The CDR3 DNA follows: TGTGCCAGCAGCTTTTCTGAGGGGAACACTGAAGCTTTCTTT.

There are many counts of this clonotype. The V gene is TRBV6-6, the J gene TRBJ1-5; D gene unclear. V dropped 0 bases and J dropped 7 bases, with 13 bases sitting between them. The CDR3 runs 15 residues. CDR1 and CDR2 from the germline V gene are MNHNY and SVGAGI (reference sequence). The CDR3 sequence is CASSYSPAVRQPQHF. The CDR3, as DNA: TGTGCCAGCAGTTACTCTCCAGCAGTGAGACAGCCCCAGCATTTT.

The CDR3 sequence: CSVEGTGIGEKLFF. For the CDR3, the DNA is TGCAGCGTTGAGGGGACAGGGATAGGAGAAAAACTGTTTTTT. The V and J genes are TRBV29-1 and TRBJ1-4; 9 nucleotides line up with TRBD1. Germline assignment: CDR1 SQVTM and CDR2 ANQGSEA. The CDR3 consists of 14 residues. V lost 3 bases and J lost 8; bases outside the gene matches: 7.

Only a few counts were recorded for this clonotype. The V and J genes are TRBV5-4 and TRBJ2-7; TRBD1 is a possible D gene (6 bases). The CDR3 consists of 14 residues. Trimming removed 6 bases at V and 5 bases at J, with 18 bases between. Germline V gene data show CDR1 as SGHNT and CDR2 as YYREEE (reference sequence). CDR3 DNA sequence: TGTGCCAGCACCGTGGACAGTGGTAGGGACGAGCAGTACTTC. This sequence encodes CASTVDSGRDEQYF.

In this sample, this clonotype turned up many times. V usage is TRBV29-1 and J usage is TRBJ2-3; D remains ambiguous. CDR3 length: 15 amino acids. Trimming took off 3 bases at V and 1 base at J, with 14 bases between the two ends. Germline V gene sequence: CDR1 SQVTM, CDR2 ANQGSEA. CDR3 protein: CSVEWATARTDTQYF. CDR3 nucleotides: TGCAGCGTTGAGTGGGCCACGGCTCGCACAGATACGCAGTATTTT.

This clonotype was seen at least ten times. The V call is TRBV5-1, the J call TRBJ2-2, with TRBD2 as a possible D gene (7 bases). The germline V gene has CDR1 SGHRS and CDR2 YFSETQ. The V end was cut by 2 bases, the J end by 2 bases, with 19 bases between. This CDR3 has 18 amino acids. CDR3 sequence (DNA): TGCGCCAGCAGCTTTCGGCCGCACGGGGGGCAAAACACCGGGGAGCTGTTTTTT. This gives the protein CASSFRPHGGQNTGELFF.

This clonotype was seen ten or more times. The V and J genes are TRBV28 and TRBJ1-2, with D unclear. V gave up 8 bases and J gave up 0 bases, with 7 bases separating them. This CDR3 contains 12 residues. Germline V CDR1 and CDR2: MDHEN, SYDVKM. The CDR3 spells CASSFSNYGYTF. The CDR3 nucleotides read TGTGCCAGCTCGTTTTCTAACTATGGCTACACCTTC.

This clonotype was counted many times. The chain is built from TRBV5-5 and TRBJ2-3, with D possibly matching TRBD1 (5 bases). V gave up 0 bases and J gave up 2 bases, with 7 bases separating them. Germline CDR1 reads SGHKS; CDR2 reads YYEKEE (reference sequence). The CDR3 is 14 residues long. The CDR3 DNA is TGTGCCAGCAGCTTGGGACAGACCACAGATACGCAGTATTTT. The encoded protein is CASSLGQTTDTQYF.

This clonotype was found many times. The chain links TRBV6-2 or TRBV6-3 to TRBJ1-6; 9 positions agree with TRBD1. J gave up 7 bases and V 6 bases, and 4 bases lay outside the gene matches. Germline CDR1 MNHEY, CDR2 SVGEGT. This CDR3 is built from 14 residues. The CDR3 DNA is TGTGCCAGCAGGGGGACAGGGTGGAATTCACCCCTCCACTTT. Protein product: CASRGTGWNSPLHF.

This clonotype was recorded at least ten times. The gene calls are TRBV5-4 and TRBJ2-3, with 9 bases identical to TRBD1. Looked up from germline, CDR1 is SGHNT and CDR2 is YYREEE (reference sequence). Losses at the gene ends were 1 base for V and 5 bases for J; bases not matched to a gene: 5. The CDR3 is 15 residues long. The CDR3 bases are TGTGCCAGCAGCTTGTACAGGGGGCGTGTAGATACGCAGTATTTT. Translated, it gives CASSLYRGRVDTQYF.

In the case of this clonotype: The junction does not match germline at one end; this may be a read error. The chain has TRBV12-3 or TRBV12-4 and TRBJ2-1, with 9 positions matching TRBD1. The CDR3 has 15 amino acids. The CDR3 here is CASSPGTGSYNEQLF. DNA of the CDR3: TGTGCCAGCAGCCCAGGGACAGGGTCTTACAATGAGCAGCTCTTC.

This clonotype was counted at least ten times. The J gene is TRBJ2-3, the V gene TRBV7-8; D uncertain. V was cut by 3 bases and J by 5 bases, with 12 bases left in between. The CDR3 sequence is 14 residues long. Germline V gene lookup returns CDR1 SGHVS and CDR2 FQNEAQ. The CDR3 nucleotides are TGTGCCAGCAGCTTCGCGAGTAGAAGAGATACGCAGTATTTT. This gives the protein CASSFASRRDTQYF.

This clonotype was recorded at least ten times. The rearrangement uses TRBV6-2 or TRBV6-3 and TRBJ2-2; D may be TRBD2 (6 bases). The CDR3 is 13 residues long. Trimming removed 7 bases from V and 5 bases from J, with 11 bases in between. CDR1 MNHEY and CDR2 SVGEGT come from the germline V gene. The CDR3 sequence: CASKRRGTGELFF. In nucleotides, the CDR3 is TGTGCCAGCAAACGTCGGGGGACCGGGGAGCTGTTTTTT.

Ten or more counts support this clonotype. The rearrangement joins TRBV28 to TRBJ1-2; 11 bases align to TRBD1. V gave up 7 bases and J gave up 8 bases; unmatched junction bases: 9. The CDR3 extends over 14 amino acids. The germline gives CDR1 MDHEN, CDR2 SYDVKM. The CDR3 DNA sequence: TGTGCCAGCAATTCGGACAGGGGGCTAGGGGGCTACACCTTC. Translated: CASNSDRGLGGYTF.

This clonotype was detected many times. The V gene is TRBV6-5, the J gene TRBJ2-2, with unresolved D. V lost 0 bases and J 2 bases, leaving 10 bases between the germline ends. Germline V gene sequence: CDR1 MNHEY, CDR2 SVGAGI. The CDR3 totals 16 residues. The CDR3 sequence is CASSYSMYGNTGELFF. In DNA, the CDR3 is TGTGCCAGCAGTTACTCGATGTACGGAAACACCGGGGAGCTGTTTTTT.

This clonotype appeared many times. The gene calls are TRBV7-9 and TRBJ2-7; possible D gene TRBD1, 5 bases. CDR3 size: 12 residues. The V and J ends lost 0 bases and 6 bases respectively, with 6 bases between them. Germline CDR1 and CDR2: SEHNR and FQNEAQ (reference sequence). DNA of the CDR3: TGTGCCAGCAGCTTAGCGCAGGGCGAGCAGTACTTC. Translating gives CASSLAQGEQYF.